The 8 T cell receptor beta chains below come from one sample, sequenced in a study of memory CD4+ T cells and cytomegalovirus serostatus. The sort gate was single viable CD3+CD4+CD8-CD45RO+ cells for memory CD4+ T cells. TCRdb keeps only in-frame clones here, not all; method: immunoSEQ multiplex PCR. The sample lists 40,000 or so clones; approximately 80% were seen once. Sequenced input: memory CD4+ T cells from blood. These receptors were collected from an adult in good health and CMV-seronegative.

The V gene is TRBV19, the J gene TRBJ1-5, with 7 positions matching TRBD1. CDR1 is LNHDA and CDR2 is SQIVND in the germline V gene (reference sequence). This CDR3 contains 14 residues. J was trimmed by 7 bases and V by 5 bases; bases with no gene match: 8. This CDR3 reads CASSPTGARQPQHF. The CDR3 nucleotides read TGTGCCAGTAGTCCTACAGGGGCTCGACAGCCCCAGCATTTT.

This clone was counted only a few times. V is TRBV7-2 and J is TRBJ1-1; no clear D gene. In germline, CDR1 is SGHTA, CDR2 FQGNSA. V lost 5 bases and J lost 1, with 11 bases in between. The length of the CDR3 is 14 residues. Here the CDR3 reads CASSPRKRNTEAFF. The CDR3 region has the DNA TGTGCCAGCAGCCCCCGGAAGAGGAACACTGAAGCTTTCTTT.

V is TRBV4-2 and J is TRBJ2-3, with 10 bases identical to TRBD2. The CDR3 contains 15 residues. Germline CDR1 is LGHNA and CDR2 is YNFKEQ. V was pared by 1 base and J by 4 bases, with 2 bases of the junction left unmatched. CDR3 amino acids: CASSQVGTSADTQYF. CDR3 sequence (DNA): TGTGCCAGCAGCCAAGTGGGGACTAGCGCAGATACGCAGTATTTT.

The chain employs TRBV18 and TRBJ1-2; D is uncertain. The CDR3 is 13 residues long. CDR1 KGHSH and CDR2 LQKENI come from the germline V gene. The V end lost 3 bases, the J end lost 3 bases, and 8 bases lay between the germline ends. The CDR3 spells CASSPALDYGYTF. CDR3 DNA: TGTGCCAGCTCACCTGCCCTAGACTATGGCTACACCTTC.

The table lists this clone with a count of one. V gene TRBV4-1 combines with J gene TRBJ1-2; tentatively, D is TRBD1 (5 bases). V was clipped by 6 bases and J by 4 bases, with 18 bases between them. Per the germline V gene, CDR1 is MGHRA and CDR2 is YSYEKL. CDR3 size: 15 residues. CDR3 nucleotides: TGCGCCAGCAGAAGGCCGGGGACCGAATTCTATGGCTACACCTTC. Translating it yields CASRRPGTEFYGYTF.

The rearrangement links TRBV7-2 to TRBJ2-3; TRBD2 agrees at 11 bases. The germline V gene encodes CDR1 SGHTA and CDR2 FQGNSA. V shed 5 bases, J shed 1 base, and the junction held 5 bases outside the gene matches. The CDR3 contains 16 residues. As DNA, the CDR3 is TGTGCCAGCAGCGCCCGACTAGCGGGACGCACAGATACGCAGTATTTT. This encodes CASSARLAGRTDTQYF.

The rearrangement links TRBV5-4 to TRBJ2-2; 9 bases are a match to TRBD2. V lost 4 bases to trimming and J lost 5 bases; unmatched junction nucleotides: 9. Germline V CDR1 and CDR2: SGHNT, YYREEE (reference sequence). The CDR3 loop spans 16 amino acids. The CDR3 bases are TGTGCCAGCAGCCCCCGAGCGGGAGGCGGAACCGGGGAGCTGTTTTTT. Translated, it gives CASSPRAGGGTGELFF. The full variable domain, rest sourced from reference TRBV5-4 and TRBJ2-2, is ETGVTQSPTHLIKTRGQQVTLRCSSQSGHNTVSWYQQALGQGPQFIFQYYREEENGRGNFPPRFSGLQFPNYSSELNVNALELDDSALYLCASSPRAGGGTGELFFGEGSRLTVL.

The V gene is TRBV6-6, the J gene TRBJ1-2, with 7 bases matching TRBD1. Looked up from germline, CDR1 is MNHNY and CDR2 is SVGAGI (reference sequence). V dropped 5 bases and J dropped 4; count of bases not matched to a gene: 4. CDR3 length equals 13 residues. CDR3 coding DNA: TGTGCCAGCAGTGACAGGGAAGGCTATGGCTACACCTTC. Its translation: CASSDREGYGYTF.